The 7 T cell receptor beta chains below come from one sample, sequenced in a study of cytomegalovirus exposure and HLA in healthy donors. PCR was performed using 60 Vbeta and 13 Jbeta primers. Only in-frame clones appear in the TCRdb table, and some are missing; sequencing was by immunoSEQ multiplex PCR. The profile shows over 100,000 clones, 77% of them singletons. Sequenced input: PBMCs. Source of these receptors: a male donor in good health and CMV-seropositive.

Relative to its sample, this clone is medium-sized (0.01 to 0.1%). The chain couples TRBV29-1 to TRBJ1-1; D call uncertain. Trimming took 6 bases from V and 1 from J, leaving 15 bases between them. Germline V gene data show CDR1 as SQVTM and CDR2 as ANQGSEA. The CDR3 has 14 amino acids. CDR3 region: CSVLSSRGNTEAFF. CDR3 bases: TGCAGCGTCCTATCCTCGCGGGGGAACACTGAAGCTTTCTTT.

This rearrangement joins TRBV5-1 to TRBJ2-3; D uncertain. Trimming pared 0 bases from V and 0 bases from J, leaving 8 bases between. Germline CDR1 and CDR2: SGHRS and YFSETQ. The CDR3 has 15 residues. Here the CDR3 DNA reads TGCGCCAGCAGCTTGGAAGCTCGTAGCACAGATACGCAGTATTTT. Translation gives CASSLEARSTDTQYF.

A word on this clone: Germline is not matched at one junction end, which may reflect a read error. The chain couples TRBV2 to TRBJ2-6; TRBD1 is a possible D gene (5 bases). The CDR3 loop spans 15 amino acids. In germline, CDR1 is SNHLY, CDR2 FYNNEI. This chain's CDR3 is CASSEAFSGANGLTF. As DNA, the CDR3 is TGTGCCAGCAGTGAAGCCTTCTCTGGGGCCAACGGCCTGACTTTC.

The gene calls are TRBV7-8 and TRBJ2-7; a weak D match, TRBD1 (5 bases). Germline-derived CDR1 and CDR2 are SGHVS and FQNEAQ. V dropped 3 bases and J dropped 0 bases, with 12 bases sitting between them. The CDR3 is 15 residues long. CDR3 in DNA: TGTGCCAGCAGCTTCAGCAGGGTTAGCTCCTACGAGCAGTACTTC. This translates into CASSFSRVSSYEQYF.

This chain uses TRBV28 with TRBJ1-2; tentative D call: TRBD1 (6 bases). The CDR3 is 16 amino acids. V lost 5 bases to trimming and J lost 8 bases, with 24 bases between them. CDR1 is MDHEN and CDR2 is SYDVKM in the germline V gene. The CDR3 here is CASSRPTIQGSGGYTF. The CDR3 region has the DNA TGTGCCAGCAGTCGACCGACCATACAGGGATCGGGAGGCTACACCTTC.

This chain connects TRBV13 to TRBJ2-5; 8 nucleotides match TRBD2. CDR3 length: 15 amino acids. The junction had 11 bases not matched to a gene; V was cut back by 6 bases and J by 5 bases. Germline assignment: CDR1 PRHDT and CDR2 FYEKMQ (reference sequence). The CDR3 region is CASRRSGSGSETQYF. CDR3 DNA sequence: TGTGCCAGCAGACGCAGCGGGAGCGGATCGGAGACCCAGTACTTC.

The CDR3 reads CASSSLAGFANTGELFF. CDR3 in DNA: TGTGCCAGCAGTTCCCTAGCGGGGTTCGCGAACACCGGGGAGCTGTTTTTT. The rearrangement uses TRBV27 and TRBJ2-2, with 9 nucleotides matching TRBD2. This CDR3 spans 17 amino acids. CDR1 MNHEY and CDR2 SMNVEV come from the germline V gene (reference sequence). Trimming at V came to 4 bases and at J to 0 bases, leaving 6 bases not matched to a gene.